The 17 T cell receptor beta chains below all came from one sample that was sequenced in a study of T cell repertoires in cytomegalovirus infection. In TCRdb, the reads were re-called with MiXCR into one record per CDR3 protein. Of a few hundred thousand distinct CDR3 sequences listed, roughly 13% were seen once; the top ten hold 8.5% to 10%. What was sequenced was PBMCs. The receptors shown here come from a human donor in good health (CMV status not recorded). Some clones in this sample may be carry-over from other donors' samples.

As concerns this clonotype: A much larger clone differs by one base, so this may be a read error. The CDR3, as DNA: TGTGCCAGCAGCATCTCTCAGGCGGCGCGAGCTTTCTTT. Translated, it gives CASSISQAARAFF. J is TRBJ1-1 and V is TRBV12-3 or TRBV12-4; no definite D call. The CDR3 length is 13 residues. The V end lost 6 bases, the J end lost 10 bases, and 18 bases lay between the germline ends.

This clonotype occurred many times. V and J are TRBV7-2 and TRBJ1-1; no clear D. The CDR3 is 13 amino acids. Germline CDR1 reads SGHTA; CDR2 reads FQGNSA. Deletions cut 6 bases from V and 4 bases from J, with 12 bases between. The CDR3 sequence: CASSSNIRTEAFF. The CDR3 DNA sequence: TGTGCCAGCAGTTCTAATATACGCACTGAAGCTTTCTTT.

In its sample, this clonotype was seen many times. This rearrangement joins TRBV19 to TRBJ2-2; D is unresolved. Trimming removed 3 bases from V and 1 base from J, with 15 bases in between. The CDR3 contains 17 residues. Germline V gene sequence: CDR1 LNHDA, CDR2 SQIVND (reference sequence). CDR3 nucleotides: TGTGCCAGTAGTATCGGCTTTGGGGTAAAGAACACCGGGGAGCTGTTTTTT. Protein: CASSIGFGVKNTGELFF.

The chain joins TRBV9 to TRBJ2-7, with D unresolved. The CDR3 is 16 residues long. Trimming removed 0 bases at V and 3 bases at J, with 16 bases between. Germline lookup yields CDR1 SGDLS and CDR2 YYNGEE. CDR3 loop: CASSVETQTPIYEQYF. The CDR3 DNA reads as TGTGCCAGCAGCGTAGAGACACAGACCCCCATCTACGAGCAGTACTTC.

This clonotype was observed a few times. The rearrangement joins TRBV28 to TRBJ1-4; D is undetermined. In germline, CDR1 is MDHEN, CDR2 SYDVKM. The V end lost 1 base, the J end lost 0 bases, and 6 bases lay between the germline ends. The CDR3 has 15 residues. The CDR3 DNA follows: TGTGCCAGCAGTTTATACGGCGCAACTAATGAAAAACTGTTTTTT. Its translation is CASSLYGATNEKLFF.

As for this clonotype: This sequence may be a read error, since a much larger clone differs from it by one base. V usage is TRBV20-1 and J usage is TRBJ1-5, with 8 bases fitting TRBD1. This CDR3 region has 12 residues. Germline V CDR1 and CDR2: DFQATT, SNEGSKA (reference sequence). V shed 5 bases, J shed 9 bases, and the junction held 6 bases outside the gene matches. DNA of the CDR3: TGCAGTGCTGGACAGGGCGCAGGGCCCCAGCATTTT. Protein product: CSAGQGAGPQHF.

The chain combines TRBV2 with TRBJ1-6; the match to TRBD1 covers 7 bases. The junction had 12 bases not matched to a gene; V was cut back by 6 bases and J by 7 bases. Germline V CDR1 and CDR2: SNHLY, FYNNEI. The CDR3 has 16 residues. The CDR3 protein is CASRHRGRGENSPLHF. Here the CDR3 DNA reads TGTGCCAGCAGACACAGGGGCCGAGGGGAGAATTCACCCCTCCACTTT.

This clonotype was found many times. The chain's CDR3 is CASSPSIVGTSTDTQYF. CDR3 nucleotides: TGTGCCAGCAGCCCCTCAATAGTGGGAACTAGCACAGATACGCAGTATTTT. The chain recombines TRBV7-8 with TRBJ2-3; D is unclear. Germline CDR1 SGHVS, CDR2 FQNEAQ. There are 17 residues in the CDR3. V gave up 5 bases and J gave up 0 bases, with 18 bases separating them.

This clonotype has ten or more counts. The chain recombines TRBV20-1 with TRBJ2-5; 8 bases agree with TRBD2. With 3 bases clipped from V and 5 bases from J, the junction kept 11 bases outside the gene matches. CDR1 is DFQATT, CDR2 SNEGSKA, per germline (reference sequence). The CDR3 covers 15 residues. CDR3 amino acids: CSASDGGGGMETQYF. The DNA for the CDR3 is TGCAGTGCTAGTGACGGGGGGGGTGGTATGGAGACCCAGTACTTC.

This clonotype was recorded many times. V is TRBV6-2 or TRBV6-3 and J is TRBJ2-7; D is unclear. This CDR3 spans 13 amino acids. Trimming took 0 bases from V and 9 from J, leaving 12 bases between them. Looked up from germline, CDR1 is MNHEY and CDR2 is SVGEGT. The CDR3 nucleotides are TGTGCCAGCAGTTACTCTTGGACCCCCGTGCAGTACTTC. Translation: CASSYSWTPVQYF.

The table lists this clonotype with a few counts. The chain couples TRBV11-3 to TRBJ2-1; 7 bases map to TRBD2. With 0 bases clipped from V and 9 bases from J, the junction kept 11 bases outside the gene matches. Germline V CDR1 and CDR2: SGHNT, YENEEA. CDR3 length: 16 residues. This chain's CDR3 is CASSLEMGGGDSEQFF. The CDR3 nucleotides are TGTGCCAGCAGCTTAGAAATGGGGGGGGGAGATAGTGAGCAGTTCTTC. Full variable domain (remainder filled in from reference TRBV11-3 and TRBJ2-1): EAGVVQSPRYKIIEKKQPVAFWCNPISGHNTLYWYLQNLGQGPELLIRYENEEAVDDSQLPKDRFSAERLKGVDSTLKIQPAELGDSAVYLCASSLEMGGGDSEQFFGPGTRLTVL.

This clonotype came up many times. The DNA of the CDR3 is TGTGCCAGCAGCTTAGATCGGGTTTCAGGGAGCTATGGCTACACCTTC. Translated, it gives CASSLDRVSGSYGYTF. The chain has TRBV7-2 and TRBJ1-2, with D possibly TRBD1 on 5 matching bases. V lost 1 base and J 4 bases, leaving 16 bases between the germline ends. CDR3 length equals 16 residues. The V gene's germline CDR1 is SGHTA and CDR2 FQGNSA. Filled out from reference TRBV7-2 and TRBJ1-2, the complete variable domain reads GAGVSQSPSNKVTEKGKDVELRCDPISGHTALYWYRQSLGQGLEFLIYFQGNSAPDKSGLPSDRFSAERTGGSVSTLTIQRTQQEDSAVYLCASSLDRVSGSYGYTFGSGTRLTVV.

In this sample, this clonotype turned up a few times. This chain connects TRBV5-1 to TRBJ2-1; D uncertain. The CDR3 is 13 residues long. The germline V gene has CDR1 SGHRS and CDR2 YFSETQ. Trimming cost V 4 bases and J 8 bases, with 13 bases left between them. CDR3 bases: TGCGCCAGCAGCAAGTTAGTTGGTTATGAGCAGTTCTTC. Translated, it gives CASSKLVGYEQFF. The variable domain in full, completed from reference TRBV5-1 and TRBJ2-1, reads KAGVTQTPRYLIKTRGQQVTLSCSPISGHRSVSWYQQTPGQGLQFLFEYFSETQRNKGNFPGRFSGRQFSNSRSEMNVSTLELGDSALYLCASSKLVGYEQFFGPGTRLTVL.

This clonotype was counted only a few times. The chain has TRBV20-1 and TRBJ1-2; 7 bases align to TRBD1. The germline CDR1 and CDR2 sequences are DFQATT and SNEGSKA (reference sequence). Trimming at V came to 6 bases and at J to 4 bases, leaving 20 bases not matched to a gene. The CDR3 extends over 17 amino acids. The CDR3 protein is CSAEITRGVASSYGYTF. The CDR3 nucleotides are TGCAGTGCCGAAATAACCAGGGGGGTGGCGTCCAGCTATGGCTACACCTTC.

Comments on this clonotype: A much more abundant neighbour one base away suggests this may be a read error. The CDR3 does not end in the conserved phenylalanine or tryptophan, so this is likely a read error. V is TRBV7-2 and J is TRBJ2-2; D is ambiguous. This CDR3 comprises 15 residues. The V gene's germline CDR1 is SGHTA and CDR2 FQGNSA. Trimming removed 1 base from V and 1 base from J, with 7 bases in between. CDR3 protein: CASSLVWGNTGELFC. The CDR3 DNA reads TGTGCCAGCAGCTTAGTGTGGGGGAACACCGGGGAGCTGTTTTGT.

This clonotype was picked up many times. J is TRBJ2-7 and V is TRBV7-8, with TRBD1 as a possible D gene (6 bases). Germline values: CDR1 SGHVS, CDR2 FQNEAQ. The ends were cut back, 4 bases at V and 2 bases at J, with 15 bases in the middle. The CDR3 covers 15 residues. This CDR3 reads CASSSPLGAPYEQYF. In nucleotides, the CDR3 is TGTGCCAGCAGCTCCCCGCTGGGGGCCCCCTACGAGCAGTACTTC. The whole variable domain, remainder taken from reference TRBV7-8 and TRBJ2-7, is GAGVSQSPRYKVAKRGQDVALRCDPISGHVSLFWYQQALGQGPEFLTYFQNEAQLDKSGLPSDRFFAERPEGSVSTLKIQRTQQEDSAVYLCASSSPLGAPYEQYFGPGTRLTVT.

This clonotype was observed at least ten times. DNA of the CDR3: TGTGCCAGCAGTTACACTAGCGGGGGACGCACAGATACGCAGTATTTT. It encodes CASSYTSGGRTDTQYF. This chain joins TRBV6-2 or TRBV6-3 and TRBJ2-3; 11 nucleotides align to TRBD2. V was pared by 2 bases and J by 1 base, with 2 bases of the junction left unmatched. Looked up from germline, CDR1 is MNHEY and CDR2 is SVGEGT. This CDR3 region has 16 residues.